This T cell receptor beta chain was captured by sequencing in a study of identical twins. Study-level points and caveats: Invariant MAIT and iNKT cells are populations that could partly confound zero-insertion analyses.

TCRdb redid the calling of the 5' RACE reads with MiXCR, one entry per CDR3 protein. The sample consists of about 18,000 distinct CDR3 sequences, approximately 70% of them appearing once. The CDR3 is made up of 12 amino acids. J lost 4 bases, V lost 6 bases, and 3 bases had no gene match. To note about this clonotype: Its target is unknown.

The V and J genes are TRBV12-3 or TRBV12-4 and TRBJ2-7; TRBD1 aligns across 7 bases. Sequenced sample: memory (CD45RO+) T cells sorted from blood. The clonotype was recovered from a woman aged 18-30 years in good health. This table probably holds off-target reads from a library built for another chain. CDR3 nucleotides: TGTGCCAGCAGGGGGACAGAGTACGAGCAGTACTTC. Its protein is CASRGTEYEQYF.